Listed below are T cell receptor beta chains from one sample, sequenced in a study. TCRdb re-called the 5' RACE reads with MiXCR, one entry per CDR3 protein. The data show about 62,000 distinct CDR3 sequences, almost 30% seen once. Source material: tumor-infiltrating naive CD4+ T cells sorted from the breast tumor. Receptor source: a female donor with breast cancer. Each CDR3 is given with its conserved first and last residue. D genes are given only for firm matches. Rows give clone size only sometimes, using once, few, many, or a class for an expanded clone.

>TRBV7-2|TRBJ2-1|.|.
CASSLERGYNEQFF
TGTGCCAGCAGCTTAGAACGGGGGTACAATGAGCAGTTCTTC
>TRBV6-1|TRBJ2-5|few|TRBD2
CTSSEGRGRETQYF
TGTACCAGCAGTGAAGGGAGGGGACGGGAGACCCAGTACTTC
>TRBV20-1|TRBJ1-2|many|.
CSASRGVGYTF
TGCAGTGCTAGTAGGGGAGTTGGCTACACCTTC
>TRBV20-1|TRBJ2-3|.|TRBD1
CSAVTGVRTDTQYF
TGCAGTGCTGTGACAGGGGTAAGGACAGATACGCAGTATTTT
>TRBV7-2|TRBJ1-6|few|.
CASSLGPRGSPLHF
TGTGCCAGCAGCTTAGGACCCCGCGGGTCGCCCCTCCACTTT
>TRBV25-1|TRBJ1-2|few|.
CASSDGRYGYTF
TGTGCCAGCAGTGATGGACGTTATGGCTACACCTTC
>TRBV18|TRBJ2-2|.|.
CASSPGTGRSGELFF
TGTGCCAGCTCACCCGGAACAGGTCGATCCGGGGAGCTGTTTTTT
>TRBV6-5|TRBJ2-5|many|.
CASSYGQGGFQTQYF
TGTGCCAGCAGTTATGGGCAGGGGGGTTTTCAGACCCAGTACTTC
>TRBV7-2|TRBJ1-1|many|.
CASSFSVDTEAFF
TGTGCCAGCAGCTTCTCGGTGGACACTGAAGCTTTCTTT
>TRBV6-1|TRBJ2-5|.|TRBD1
CASRLDRGIVETQYF
TGTGCCAGCAGACTGGACAGGGGAATCGTGGAGACCCAGTACTTC
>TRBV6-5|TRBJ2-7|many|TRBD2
CATRGGGPYEQYF
TGTGCCACCCGGGGCGGGGGTCCCTACGAGCAGTACTTC
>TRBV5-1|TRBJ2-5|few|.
CASSPGEVPQETQYF
TGCGCCAGCAGCCCTGGGGAGGTGCCCCAAGAGACCCAGTACTTC
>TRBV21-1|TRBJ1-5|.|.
CASSKVRRVFNQPQHF
TGTGCCAGCAGCAAAGTTCGGAGGGTTTTCAATCAGCCCCAGCATTTT
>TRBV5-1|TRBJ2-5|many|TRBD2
CASSLLAGSQETQYF
TGCGCCAGCAGCTTACTAGCGGGGTCGCAAGAGACCCAGTACTTC
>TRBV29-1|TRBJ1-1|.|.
CSGQNTEAFF
TGCAGCGGGCAGAACACTGAAGCTTTCTTT
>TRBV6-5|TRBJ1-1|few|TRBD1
CASSYGTGNTEAFF
TGTGCCAGCAGTTACGGGACAGGGAACACTGAAGCTTTCTTT
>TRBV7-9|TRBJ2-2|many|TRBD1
CASNQITGATGELFF
TGTGCCAGCAACCAAATAACAGGGGCCACCGGGGAGCTGTTTTTT
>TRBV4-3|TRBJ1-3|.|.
CASSQEVSSGNTIYF
TGCGCCAGCAGCCAAGAAGTGTCCTCTGGAAACACCATATATTTT
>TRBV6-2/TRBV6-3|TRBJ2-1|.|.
CASSYNLATGRSYNEQFF
TGTGCCAGCAGTTACAATCTCGCCACAGGGAGATCCTACAATGAGCAGTTCTTC
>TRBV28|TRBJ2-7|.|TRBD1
CASTGTGNYEQYF
TGTGCCAGCACCGGGACAGGGAACTACGAGCAGTACTTC
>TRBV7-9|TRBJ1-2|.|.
CASSLALTDRGYTF
TGTGCCAGCAGCTTAGCGTTAACAGACCGTGGCTACACCTTC
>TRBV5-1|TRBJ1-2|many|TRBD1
CASRGTGDGYTF
TGCGCCAGCCGCGGGACAGGGGATGGCTACACCTTC
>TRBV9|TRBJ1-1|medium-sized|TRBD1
CASSIGTGAPGPF
TGTGCCAGCAGCATTGGGACAGGGGCCCCAGGACCATTT
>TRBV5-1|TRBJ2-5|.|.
CASSLMGEETQYF
TGCGCCAGCAGCTTGATGGGGGAAGAGACCCAGTACTTC